This T cell receptor beta chain was sequenced in a study of cytomegalovirus exposure and HLA in healthy donors. A word on this clone: Antigen: not known.

There are 17 residues in the CDR3. V gave up 0 bases and J gave up 5 bases, with 19 bases separating them. The germline V gene has CDR1 SGHVS and CDR2 FQNEAQ. Findings and limits, study-wide: As was reported, the classifier diagnosed cytomegalovirus status with high specificity and sensitivity. Sequencing depth roughly uniform across donors was assumed in presence/absence analyses.

PCR primers comprised 60 Vbeta and 13 Jbeta primers. Repertoires were generated with immunoSEQ multiplex PCR, while TCRdb's copy carries only in-frame clones and drops some. In the table there are 65,000 to 95,000 clones, 75% of which are singletons. The clonotype originates from a man between 65 and 79 years old in good health and CMV-seronegative. The rearrangement links TRBV7-8 to TRBJ2-5, with D tentatively TRBD1 (6 bases). Sequenced: PBMCs. The CDR3 nucleotides read TGTGCCAGCAGCTTAGCGCGTGCAGGGGCCCGCGGGGAGACCCAGTACTTC. Encoded protein: CASSLARAGARGETQYF. The full variable domain, in which reference TRBV7-8 and TRBJ2-5 provide the parts outside the CDR3, is GAGVSQSPRYKVAKRGQDVALRCDPISGHVSLFWYQQALGQGPEFLTYFQNEAQLDKSGLPSDRFFAERPEGSVSTLKIQRTQQEDSAVYLCASSLARAGARGETQYFGPGTRLLVL.